One and the same sample provided the 23 T cell receptor beta chains below, sequenced in a study of T cells in localized non-small cell lung cancer. Sequencing was performed with immunoSEQ multiplex PCR; in TCRdb, only in-frame clones are kept and a portion is missing. The sample has fewer than 30,000 clones, less than 95% seen once. The specimen was peripheral blood, collected before any cancer treatment. These receptors originate from a woman aged 40-70 years with stage I lung adenocarcinoma.

The V gene is TRBV5-8, the J gene TRBJ2-7, with D tentatively TRBD1 (6 bases). V lost 1 base, J lost 2 bases, and 16 bases lay in between. The length of the CDR3 is 16 residues. Looked up from germline, CDR1 is SGHTS and CDR2 is YDEGEE. The CDR3 here is CASSLWQGKATYEQYF. The CDR3 nucleotides are TGTGCCAGCAGCTTGTGGCAGGGGAAAGCTACCTACGAGCAGTACTTC.

V gene TRBV5-4 combines with J gene TRBJ1-1; 7 bases map to TRBD1. The CDR3 is 16 residues long. J was trimmed by 1 base and V by 4 bases; bases with no gene match: 10. Germline values: CDR1 SGHNT, CDR2 YYREEE (reference sequence). CDR3 sequence (DNA): TGTGCCAGCAGCCCGCCTCCGCGACAGGGGAACACTGAAGCTTTCTTT. Translation gives CASSPPPRQGNTEAFF.

J is TRBJ2-2 and V is TRBV5-6, with D perhaps given as TRBD1 or TRBD2 (5 bases each). Germline V gene sequence: CDR1 SGHDT, CDR2 YYEEEE. V was shortened by 1 base and J by 5 bases, with 12 bases between the two germline ends. The CDR3 contains 15 residues. In DNA, the CDR3 is TGTGCCAGCAGCTTGAGAGGGGTTGATACCGGGGAGCTGTTTTTT. Amino acids: CASSLRGVDTGELFF.

J is TRBJ1-5 and V is TRBV19, with D perhaps TRBD1 (5 bases). CDR1 is LNHDA and CDR2 is SQIVND in the germline V gene (reference sequence). The CDR3 has 14 residues. V gave up 3 bases and J gave up 3 bases, with 9 bases separating them. The DNA for the CDR3 is TGTGCCAGTAGTATCAAAGGGGCCAATCAGCCCCAGCATTTT. Amino acids: CASSIKGANQPQHF.

The V and J genes are TRBV19 and TRBJ1-2; no clear D. Trimming removed 3 bases at V and 8 bases at J, with 22 bases between. The CDR3 totals 16 residues. Germline CDR1 and CDR2: LNHDA and SQIVND (reference sequence). CDR3 nucleotide sequence: TGTGCCAGTAGTATTTATGGGGAAGGGAGGCTCCGAGGCTACACCTTC. This translates into CASSIYGEGRLRGYTF. Supplemented by reference TRBV19 and TRBJ1-2, the full variable domain reads DGGITQSPKYLFRKEGQNVTLSCEQNLNHDAMYWYRQDPGQGLRLIYYSQIVNDFQKGDIAEGYSVSREKKESFPLTVTSAQKNPTAFYLCASSIYGEGRLRGYTFGSGTRLTVV.

This rearrangement joins TRBV7-8 to TRBJ1-5; D possibly corresponds to TRBD1 (5 bases). The CDR3 consists of 15 residues. V was trimmed by 1 base and J by 11 bases, leaving 18 bases between them. CDR1 and CDR2 (germline): SGHVS, FQNEAQ. CDR3 in amino acids: CASSLEGGQGLTQHF. For the CDR3, the DNA is TGTGCCAGCAGCTTAGAAGGAGGGCAGGGTCTAACCCAGCATTTT.

The chain joins TRBV6-5 to TRBJ1-1; the match to TRBD1 covers 10 bases. Germline assignment: CDR1 MNHEY and CDR2 SVGAGI. CDR3 size: 14 residues. With V trimmed by 2 bases and J by 5 bases, 2 bases remained unmatched. The CDR3 loop is CASSYGTGETEAFF. The DNA for the CDR3 is TGTGCCAGCAGTTACGGGACAGGGGAAACTGAAGCTTTCTTT.

V and J are TRBV29-1 and TRBJ1-3, with D uncertain. Germline assignment: CDR1 SQVTM and CDR2 ANQGSEA. The CDR3 is 11 residues long. V lost 7 bases to trimming and J lost 3 bases, with 7 bases between them. The CDR3 reads CSALNGNTIYF. The CDR3 nucleotides are TGCAGCGCCCTGAATGGAAACACCATATATTTT.

V gene TRBV7-9 combines with J gene TRBJ2-6; 7 nucleotides match TRBD1. V was clipped by 5 bases and J by 4 bases; unmatched bases: 11. CDR1 SEHNR and CDR2 FQNEAQ come from the germline V gene (reference sequence). The CDR3 totals 17 residues. CDR3 amino acids: CASSLRDSSGGANVLTF. The CDR3 coding sequence is TGTGCCAGCAGCCTGAGGGACAGCTCCGGAGGGGCCAACGTCCTGACTTTC.

The V call is TRBV7-8, the J call TRBJ2-5; 7 bases line up with TRBD2. This CDR3 comprises 13 residues. The junction had 0 bases not matched to a gene; V was cut back by 4 bases and J by 1 base. Germline lookup yields CDR1 SGHVS and CDR2 FQNEAQ. For the CDR3, the DNA is TGTGCCAGCAGCTCGGGGGGCCAAGAGACCCAGTACTTC. Protein product: CASSSGGQETQYF.

The chain has TRBV4-2 and TRBJ2-7, with 7 bases lining up with TRBD1. Germline lookup yields CDR1 LGHNA and CDR2 YNFKEQ. The J segment lost 1 base and the V segment lost 1 base, leaving 4 bases of the junction unmatched. The CDR3 is 15 amino acids. The CDR3 sequence: CASSQAGGPSYEQYF. CDR3 nucleotide sequence: TGTGCCAGCAGCCAAGCAGGGGGACCGTCCTACGAGCAGTACTTC.

The chain employs TRBV7-9 and TRBJ2-3; a possible D gene is TRBD1 (5 bases). With 5 bases removed from V and 0 bases from J, the gap between germline ends came to 9 bases. This CDR3 region has 14 residues. The germline gives CDR1 SEHNR, CDR2 FQNEAQ (reference sequence). As DNA, the CDR3 is TGTGCCAGCAGCCGAAGGGGTAGCACAGATACGCAGTATTTT. Protein: CASSRRGSTDTQYF. Full variable domain (rest looked up from reference TRBV7-9 and TRBJ2-3): DTGVSQNPRHKITKRGQNVTFRCDPISEHNRLYWYRQTLGQGPEFLTYFQNEAQLEKSRLLSDRFSAERPKGSFSTLEIQRTEQGDSAMYLCASSRRGSTDTQYFGPGTRLTVL.

This chain connects TRBV29-1 to TRBJ2-1; 10 positions match TRBD1. The CDR3 runs to 16 residues. After removal of 1 base from V and 7 bases from J, the junction contained 10 bases not matched to a gene. Germline V lookup: CDR1 SQVTM, CDR2 ANQGSEA. The CDR3 is CSVEVGGTGAGNEQFF. The CDR3 DNA is TGCAGCGTTGAAGTTGGAGGGACAGGGGCAGGGAATGAGCAGTTCTTC.

This chain uses TRBV30 with TRBJ2-6, with D possibly matching TRBD1 (6 bases). The V and J ends lost 5 bases and 2 bases respectively, with 25 bases between them. The V gene's germline CDR1 is GTSNPN and CDR2 SVGIG (reference sequence). The CDR3 extends over 19 amino acids. The CDR3: CAWQRRATGSGTGANVLTF. As DNA, the CDR3 is TGTGCCTGGCAACGTCGGGCCACAGGGAGTGGTACTGGGGCCAACGTCCTGACTTTC.

The V call is TRBV10-3, the J call TRBJ1-3; tentative D call: TRBD1 (5 bases). This CDR3 comprises 15 residues. CDR1 is ENHRY and CDR2 is SYGVKD in the germline V gene. The CDR3 bases are TGTGCGGTTCGCGCCACAGGTTTCTCTGGAAACACCATATATTTT. Residues: CAVRATGFSGNTIYF.

This chain connects TRBV5-1 to TRBJ2-1; 9 bases are a match to TRBD2. V dropped 0 bases and J dropped 5; count of bases not matched to a gene: 3. CDR1 SGHRS and CDR2 YFSETQ come from the germline V gene. The CDR3 runs to 15 residues. CDR3 loop: CASSLGAGGDNEQFF. The CDR3 DNA reads TGCGCCAGCAGCTTGGGAGCGGGAGGCGACAATGAGCAGTTCTTC.

This chain connects TRBV6-1 to TRBJ1-1; the D is unclear. The CDR3 loop spans 15 amino acids. Germline V CDR1 and CDR2: MNHNS, SASEGT. The ends were cut back, 8 bases at V and 0 bases at J, with 16 bases in the middle. The chain's CDR3 is CASGEAGGMNTEAFF. In DNA form, the CDR3 reads TGTGCCAGCGGGGAGGCAGGAGGGATGAACACTGAAGCTTTCTTT.

The chain carries TRBV5-1 and TRBJ1-4, with D perhaps matching TRBD1 (6 bases). Germline V gives CDR1 SGHRS, CDR2 YFSETQ. Deletions cut 0 bases from V and 5 bases from J, with 14 bases between. The CDR3 consists of 16 residues. The CDR3 coding sequence is TGCGCCAGCAGCTTGGATTCGGACAGTAAGAATGAAAAACTGTTTTTT. Translating gives CASSLDSDSKNEKLFF.

The V gene is TRBV6-6, the J gene TRBJ1-5; D is undetermined. From germline, CDR1 is MNHNY and CDR2 SVGAGI (reference sequence). This CDR3 region has 14 residues. The V end lost 2 bases, the J end lost 2 bases, and 7 bases lay between the germline ends. In DNA form, the CDR3 reads TGTGCCAGCAGTTACAACCTGGGCAATCAGCCCCAGCATTTT. It yields the protein CASSYNLGNQPQHF.

The genes are TRBV13 and TRBJ2-3; D is unclear. The CDR3 length is 13 residues. CDR1 and CDR2 (germline): PRHDT, FYEKMQ (reference sequence). V lost 1 base and J 1 base, leaving 3 bases between the germline ends. The CDR3 sequence: CASSLDRTDTQYF. The CDR3 nucleotides read TGTGCCAGCAGCTTAGATCGCACAGATACGCAGTATTTT.

The rearrangement uses TRBV30 and TRBJ1-3; D possibly corresponds to TRBD1 (5 bases). The V and J ends lost 0 bases and 2 bases respectively, with 8 bases between them. CDR1 and CDR2 from the germline V gene are GTSNPN and SVGIG (reference sequence). The CDR3 contains 14 residues. The CDR3 DNA reads TGTGCCTGGAGTGTGGGGCTCCCTGGAAACACCATATATTTT. It is translated as CAWSVGLPGNTIYF.

The chain is built from TRBV19 and TRBJ2-3, with D perhaps TRBD2 (6 bases). The V and J ends lost 4 bases and 0 bases respectively, with 11 bases between them. This CDR3 spans 15 amino acids. Germline V gene lookup returns CDR1 LNHDA and CDR2 SQIVND (reference sequence). The CDR3 sequence is CASSTGSGSTDTQYF. The CDR3 bases are TGTGCCAGTAGTACAGGTAGCGGAAGCACAGATACGCAGTATTTT.

The CDR3 sequence is CASSSSQRTRNTEAFF. In nucleotides, the CDR3 is TGTGCCAGCAGCTCGTCCCAAAGAACAAGGAACACTGAAGCTTTCTTT. The chain recombines TRBV5-4 with TRBJ1-1; D remains ambiguous. The length of the CDR3 is 16 residues. V was cut by 3 bases and J by 1 base, with 16 bases left in between. The V gene's germline CDR1 is SGHNT and CDR2 YYREEE (reference sequence).